The 9 T cell receptor beta chains listed next were all sequenced from one sample in a study of blood T cell repertoires in COVID-19. Profiling relied on immunoSEQ multiplex PCR, and the TCRdb table lists in-frame clones only, not all of them. The data hold under 95,000 clones, with 87% observed a single time. The sample consisted of peripheral blood. All receptors derive from a woman of 80 years or more with acute or convalescent COVID-19.

This chain joins TRBV10-3 and TRBJ2-3; perhaps TRBD2 as D (6 bases). Germline values: CDR1 ENHRY, CDR2 SYGVKD. The ends were cut back, 8 bases at V and 6 bases at J, with 9 bases in the middle. The CDR3 is 11 residues long. The CDR3, as DNA: TGTGCCATCCGGGGGTCGGATACGCAGTATTTT. Translated: CAIRGSDTQYF.

This clone was seen only once. The chain recombines TRBV4-2 with TRBJ1-5; 7 nucleotides line up with TRBD1. Germline loops: CDR1 LGHNA, CDR2 YNFKEQ. V gave up 4 bases and J gave up 6 bases; unmatched junction bases: 12. This CDR3 region has 16 residues. The CDR3 reads CASSPSVQGVVQPQHF. The CDR3 DNA sequence: TGTGCCAGCAGCCCCTCAGTTCAGGGGGTCGTTCAGCCCCAGCATTTT.

This chain connects TRBV7-9 to TRBJ2-5; 13 nucleotides align to TRBD2. J lost 4 bases, V lost 4 bases, and 6 bases had no gene match. The CDR3 length is 16 residues. Germline V CDR1 and CDR2: SEHNR, FQNEAQ (reference sequence). The CDR3 spells CASSSGGLAGSETQYF. CDR3 coding DNA: TGTGCCAGCAGCTCAGGGGGACTAGCGGGGTCAGAGACCCAGTACTTC.

The V gene is TRBV30, the J gene TRBJ2-3, with unresolved D. The V end was cut by 2 bases, the J end by 4 bases, with 10 bases between. CDR1 GTSNPN and CDR2 SVGIG come from the germline V gene (reference sequence). The CDR3 has 13 residues. This CDR3 reads CAWSIRGADTQYF. The CDR3 nucleotides are TGTGCCTGGAGTATTCGAGGCGCAGATACGCAGTATTTT.

The J gene is TRBJ2-1, the V gene TRBV29-1; TRBD2 aligns across 15 bases. Unmatched junction bases numbered 5, after V lost 4 bases and J lost 7 bases. Germline V gene sequence: CDR1 SQVTM, CDR2 ANQGSEA. This CDR3 has 15 residues. In DNA form, the CDR3 reads TGCAGCGTTGCGGGACTAGCGGGAGGTCAGAATGAGCAGTTCTTC. Amino acids: CSVAGLAGGQNEQFF.

The J gene is TRBJ1-5, the V gene TRBV11-2, with 7 bases fitting TRBD1. Germline CDR1 reads SGHAT; CDR2 reads FQNNGV. The ends lost 2 bases at V and 5 bases at J; junction bases unmatched: 6. The CDR3 runs 15 residues. The CDR3 sequence is CASSLTSGGHQPQHF. The CDR3 DNA follows: TGTGCCAGCAGCTTAACGTCAGGGGGTCATCAGCCCCAGCATTTT.

The chain uses TRBV5-1 and TRBJ1-5; 7 nucleotides agree with TRBD1. V lost 0 bases, J lost 0 bases, and 3 bases stayed unmatched. Germline values: CDR1 SGHRS, CDR2 YFSETQ. CDR3 length: 16 amino acids. The CDR3 region is CASSLEGANSNQPQHF. The CDR3 region has the DNA TGCGCCAGCAGCTTGGAGGGGGCAAATAGCAATCAGCCCCAGCATTTT. The full variable domain, rest sourced from reference TRBV5-1 and TRBJ1-5, is KAGVTQTPRYLIKTRGQQVTLSCSPISGHRSVSWYQQTPGQGLQFLFEYFSETQRNKGNFPGRFSGRQFSNSRSEMNVSTLELGDSALYLCASSLEGANSNQPQHFGDGTRLSIL.

The chain carries TRBV7-3 and TRBJ1-6, with D tentatively TRBD1 (5 bases). The CDR3 runs 13 residues. Trimming stripped 3 bases from V and 10 bases from J, with 10 bases between. The germline V gene encodes CDR1 SGHTA and CDR2 FQGTGA. In nucleotides, the CDR3 is TGTGCCAGCAGCTTGCAGGGAGGGTCACCCCTCCACTTT. Translated, it gives CASSLQGGSPLHF.

The chain employs TRBV4-1 and TRBJ1-6; 12 bases align to TRBD1. The length of the CDR3 is 17 residues. V lost 2 bases to trimming and J lost 5 bases; unmatched junction nucleotides: 4. From germline, CDR1 is MGHRA and CDR2 YSYEKL. Here the CDR3 DNA reads TGCGCCAGCAGCCAACCCGGGACAGGGGGCAATAATTCACCCCTCCACTTT. Its translation: CASSQPGTGGNNSPLHF.